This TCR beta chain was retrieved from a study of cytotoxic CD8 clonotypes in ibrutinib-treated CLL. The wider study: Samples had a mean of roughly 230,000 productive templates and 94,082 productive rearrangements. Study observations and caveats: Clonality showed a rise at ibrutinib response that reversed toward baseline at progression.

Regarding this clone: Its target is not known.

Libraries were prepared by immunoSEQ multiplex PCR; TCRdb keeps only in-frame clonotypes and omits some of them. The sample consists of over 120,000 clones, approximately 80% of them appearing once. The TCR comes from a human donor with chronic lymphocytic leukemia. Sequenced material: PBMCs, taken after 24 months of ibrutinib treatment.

CDR3 loop: CAISVKGSSYEQYF. Written as DNA, the CDR3 is TGTGCCATCAGTGTAAAGGGGAGCTCCTACGAGCAGTACTTC. This chain links TRBV10-3 with TRBJ2-7; the D call may be TRBD1 or TRBD2 (5 bases each). Germline CDR1 reads ENHRY; CDR2 reads SYGVKD. This CDR3 is built from 14 residues. The V and J ends lost 4 bases and 0 bases respectively, with 10 bases between them.